This T cell receptor beta chain was obtained from a study of brain T cells in children with intractable seizures. Findings and limits, study-wide: Pre-surgery blood may have been undersampled, hiding some clones. HCMV serostatus was not known, and viral specificity came from CDR3 similarity only.

The sequenced cases were selected for having the highest brain T cell transcript signatures. Pre-surgery treatment included at least one anti-epileptic drug. V gave up 6 bases and J gave up 6 bases, with 8 bases separating them. This CDR3 spans 10 amino acids. Germline CDR1 reads DFQATT; CDR2 reads SNEGSKA (reference sequence). Profiling relied on immunoSEQ multiplex PCR, and the TCRdb table lists in-frame clones only, not all of them. Of about 64,000 clones detected, roughly 95% appear once; the ten largest clones hold approximately 0.37%. On this clone itself: Its specificity is unknown.

Sequencing used peripheral blood, obtained at surgery. This receptor was identified in a boy under three years old with focal cortical dysplasia and intractable seizures. The chain is built from TRBV20-1 and TRBJ1-1; D remains unclear. The DNA of the CDR3 is TGCAGTGCCACCGGGGCTGAAGCTTTCTTT. Its translation is CSATGAEAFF.